These 28 T cell receptor beta chains came from one sample sequenced in a study of CD8+ T cells in alopecia areata. It was cDNA, reverse transcribed from extracted RNA, that served as the sequencing template. The data were produced by immunoSEQ multiplex PCR, yet TCRdb's version contains in-frame clones alone and is incomplete. The sample contains about 140,000 clones, around 51% of which appear only once. Here the sequenced sample was CD4+ T cells sorted from blood, taken at week 0. These receptors were taken from a human donor with alopecia areata.

V and J are TRBV5-6 and TRBJ1-1; 7 positions agree with TRBD1. This CDR3 spans 14 amino acids. The ends lost 4 bases at V and 2 bases at J; junction bases unmatched: 5. CDR1 is SGHDT, CDR2 YYEEEE, per germline. The CDR3 spells CASSRGQTNTEAFF. DNA of the CDR3: TGTGCCAGCAGCCGGGGACAGACAAACACTGAAGCTTTCTTT. Variable domain in full (rest from reference TRBV5-6 and TRBJ1-1): DAGVTQSPTHLIKTRGQQVTLRCSPKSGHDTVSWYQQALGQGPQFIFQYYEEEERQRGNFPDRFSGHQFPNYSSELNVNALLLGDSALYLCASSRGQTNTEAFFGQGTRLTVV.

This rearrangement joins TRBV6-5 to TRBJ2-1; 9 positions agree with TRBD2. The CDR3 spans 15 residues. J lost 4 bases, V lost 11 bases, and 12 bases had no gene match. Germline-derived CDR1 and CDR2 are MNHEY and SVGAGI. Here the CDR3 reads CASRRARGGYNEQFF. Here the CDR3 DNA reads TGTGCCTCCCGGCGGGCGCGGGGGGGATACAATGAGCAGTTCTTC.

The chain employs TRBV30 and TRBJ2-2; 7 bases are shared with TRBD1. This CDR3 has 15 amino acids. V was clipped by 3 bases and J by 0 bases; unmatched bases: 4. CDR1 and CDR2 (germline): GTSNPN, SVGIG (reference sequence). CDR3 coding DNA: TGTGCCTGGAGGACAGGGCCTTCGAACACCGGGGAGCTGTTTTTT. Protein product: CAWRTGPSNTGELFF.

The CDR3 loop reads CASREGAGISGANVLTF. The CDR3 bases are TGTGCCAGCAGGGAGGGTGCCGGAATCTCTGGGGCCAACGTCCTGACTTTC. The J gene is TRBJ2-6, the V gene TRBV28; the D gene is possibly TRBD2 (6 bases). Per germline, CDR1 MDHEN and CDR2 SYDVKM. Trimming took 6 bases from V and 0 from J, leaving 15 bases between them. This CDR3 is built from 17 residues.

The rearrangement links TRBV5-1 to TRBJ2-7; 8 bases are a match to TRBD1. V was clipped by 3 bases and J by 0 bases; unmatched bases: 8. The CDR3 is made up of 16 amino acids. The germline V gene has CDR1 SGHRS and CDR2 YFSETQ. CDR3 DNA sequence: TGCGCCAGCAGCTGGGGACCGGGACAGGCCTCCTACGAGCAGTACTTC. This sequence encodes CASSWGPGQASYEQYF.

The chain is built from TRBV30 and TRBJ1-3, with 7 nucleotides matching TRBD1. This CDR3 is built from 15 residues. Germline V gene lookup returns CDR1 GTSNPN and CDR2 SVGIG (reference sequence). V was pared by 0 bases and J by 2 bases, with 4 bases of the junction left unmatched. As DNA, the CDR3 is TGTGCCTGGAGTGTACCGACAGGGCCTGGAAACACCATATATTTT. This sequence encodes CAWSVPTGPGNTIYF.

The chain uses TRBV9 and TRBJ2-7, with 14 bases lining up with TRBD2. The CDR3 is 16 residues long. Per germline, CDR1 SGDLS and CDR2 YYNGEE. V gave up 4 bases and J gave up 2 bases; unmatched junction bases: 5. The CDR3 region is CASSSGLAGGPYEQYF. Here the CDR3 DNA reads TGTGCCAGCAGCTCTGGACTAGCGGGAGGTCCCTACGAGCAGTACTTC.

The chain is built from TRBV5-6 and TRBJ2-7, with D possibly TRBD2 on 5 matching bases. The CDR3 totals 12 residues. CDR1 and CDR2 (germline): SGHDT, YYEEEE. The V gene lost 0 bases and the J gene lost 7 bases, with 8 bases spanning the gap. CDR3 sequence: CASSLDPGEQYF. The CDR3 DNA reads as TGTGCCAGCAGCTTGGATCCGGGAGAGCAGTACTTC.

This clone was seen a handful of times. The chain joins TRBV7-8 to TRBJ2-7; maybe TRBD2 (5 bases). The CDR3 is 18 residues long. The germline gives CDR1 SGHVS, CDR2 FQNEAQ. With 3 bases removed from V and 2 bases from J, the gap between germline ends came to 23 bases. The CDR3 nucleotides read TGTGCCAGCAGCTTCAAAACCCTCGGGGTACGGCGGGCCTACGAGCAGTACTTC. Amino acids: CASSFKTLGVRRAYEQYF.

This clone was observed a handful of times. The chain links TRBV30 to TRBJ1-4; the match to TRBD1 covers 7 bases. Germline CDR1 reads GTSNPN; CDR2 reads SVGIG (reference sequence). With V trimmed by 3 bases and J by 7 bases, 5 bases remained unmatched. The CDR3 is made up of 13 amino acids. In nucleotides, the CDR3 is TGTGCCTGGAGCCGGCACAGGGGTGAAAAACTGTTTTTT. Protein: CAWSRHRGEKLFF.

This clone was seen a few times. The rearrangement uses TRBV5-1 and TRBJ2-3, with D perhaps matching TRBD2 (6 bases). The CDR3 sequence is 17 residues long. The germline gives CDR1 SGHRS, CDR2 YFSETQ. The V and J ends lost 4 bases and 0 bases respectively, with 18 bases between them. Here the CDR3 reads CASSKVQPGLSTDTQYF. CDR3 nucleotide sequence: TGCGCCAGCAGCAAAGTACAACCGGGACTTAGCACAGATACGCAGTATTTT.

This chain links TRBV5-8 with TRBJ2-3; the D gene is possibly TRBD2 (5 bases). This CDR3 region has 14 residues. V was pared by 2 bases and J by 6 bases, with 13 bases between. Germline assignment: CDR1 SGHTS and CDR2 YDEGEE. CDR3 nucleotides: TGTGCCAGCAGCTTAGACCCGCGCGGGGATACGCAGTATTTT. Translated: CASSLDPRGDTQYF.

V is TRBV6-1 and J is TRBJ2-4, with TRBD2 as a possible D gene (5 bases). The CDR3 totals 12 residues. V lost 8 bases to trimming and J lost 7 bases, with 12 bases between them. Looked up from germline, CDR1 is MNHNS and CDR2 is SASEGT. The CDR3 DNA follows: TGTGCCAGCGGGCCCGGGGAGAACATTCAGTACTTC. Its protein is CASGPGENIQYF.

In this sample, this clone turned up a few times. The chain couples TRBV29-1 to TRBJ2-2; D is possibly TRBD2 (6 bases). This CDR3 is 12 amino acids long. Germline CDR1 SQVTM, CDR2 ANQGSEA. Trimming took 7 bases from V and 4 from J, leaving 10 bases between them. CDR3 bases: TGCAGCGGGGGACTGTTCACCGGGGAGCTGTTTTTT. Translated: CSGGLFTGELFF.

The chain employs TRBV14 and TRBJ2-3; perhaps D is TRBD1 or TRBD2 (5 bases each). V was trimmed by 5 bases and J by 6 bases, leaving 18 bases between them. The CDR3 loop spans 15 amino acids. From germline, CDR1 is SGHDN and CDR2 FVKESK. The CDR3: CASSGRDRLVDTQYF. CDR3 nucleotides: TGTGCCAGCAGCGGACGGGACCGCCTTGTGGATACGCAGTATTTT. Combining the CDR3 with reference TRBV14 and TRBJ2-3 gives the whole variable domain EAGVTQFPSHSVIEKGQTVTLRCDPISGHDNLYWYRRVMGKEIKFLLHFVKESKQDESGMPNNRFLAERTGGTYSTLKVQPAELEDSGVYFCASSGRDRLVDTQYFGPGTRLTVL.

V gene TRBV5-4 combines with J gene TRBJ2-7; tentative D call: TRBD2 (6 bases). Germline CDR1 and CDR2: SGHNT and YYREEE (reference sequence). CDR3 length equals 13 residues. V lost 0 bases and J 3 bases, leaving 7 bases between the germline ends. The CDR3 DNA reads TGTGCCAGCAGCTTGGGACTAGGCTACGAGCAGTACTTC. This sequence encodes CASSLGLGYEQYF.

This clone was detected a few times. The V call is TRBV7-2, the J call TRBJ2-3, with D possibly TRBD2 on 5 matching bases. V lost 7 bases, J lost 5 bases, and 13 bases lay in between. The CDR3 contains 13 residues. Germline V CDR1 and CDR2: SGHTA, FQGNSA. This CDR3 is CASTLRAGDTQYF. For the CDR3, the DNA is TGTGCCAGCACCTTGCGGGCGGGAGATACGCAGTATTTT.

The J gene is TRBJ2-5, the V gene TRBV30; tentatively, D is TRBD2 (7 bases). The CDR3 sequence is 11 residues long. Germline values: CDR1 GTSNPN, CDR2 SVGIG (reference sequence). The CDR3 region is CAGGGEETQYF. The CDR3 DNA follows: TGTGCGGGAGGGGGGGAAGAGACCCAGTACTTC.

This chain connects TRBV4-1 to TRBJ2-1; D possibly corresponds to TRBD1 (6 bases). The CDR3 spans 13 residues. Trimming left V 2 bases short and J 15 bases short, with 17 bases between. Germline V CDR1 and CDR2: MGHRA, YSYEKL. CDR3 sequence reads: CASSQLGTSESFF. Here the CDR3 DNA reads TGCGCCAGCAGCCAATTGGGGACAAGCGAGTCGTTCTTC.

This clone has only a few counts. The J gene is TRBJ1-5, the V gene TRBV19, with a tentative D call TRBD1 (6 bases). Germline loops: CDR1 LNHDA, CDR2 SQIVND (reference sequence). Trimming removed 4 bases at V and 2 bases at J, with 12 bases between. The CDR3 totals 15 residues. The CDR3 DNA sequence: TGTGCCAGTAGTACAACAGGGAAGGGCAATCAGCCCCAGCATTTT. Its translation is CASSTTGKGNQPQHF.

This clone was observed a handful of times. The chain uses TRBV30 and TRBJ2-7; D is possibly TRBD1 (5 bases). With 4 bases removed from V and 3 bases from J, the gap between germline ends came to 13 bases. The germline V gene has CDR1 GTSNPN and CDR2 SVGIG (reference sequence). The length of the CDR3 is 13 residues. This CDR3 reads CAWTRVTLYEQYF. CDR3 nucleotide sequence: TGTGCCTGGACCAGGGTAACCCTCTACGAGCAGTACTTC.

The J gene is TRBJ2-5, the V gene TRBV30; perhaps TRBD1 as D (5 bases). The V gene lost 1 base and the J gene lost 4 bases, with 7 bases spanning the gap. The CDR3 has 12 amino acids. Germline CDR1 GTSNPN, CDR2 SVGIG (reference sequence). This CDR3 is CAWSAQVETQYF. In DNA, the CDR3 is TGTGCCTGGAGTGCACAGGTAGAGACCCAGTACTTC.

This clone occurred a few times. This rearrangement joins TRBV4-2 to TRBJ2-5; 16 positions match TRBD2. This CDR3 is 20 amino acids long. V dropped 0 bases and J dropped 4; count of bases not matched to a gene: 11. From germline, CDR1 is LGHNA and CDR2 YNFKEQ. CDR3 residues: CASSQDTTGTSGRASETQYF. The CDR3 bases are TGTGCCAGCAGCCAAGATACAACCGGGACTAGCGGGAGGGCATCAGAGACCCAGTACTTC.

V is TRBV18 and J is TRBJ2-7; 8 bases are shared with TRBD1. Trimming cost V 2 bases and J 6 bases; bases outside gene matches: 6. This CDR3 spans 14 amino acids. Per germline, CDR1 KGHSH and CDR2 LQKENI. CDR3 in amino acids: CASSPSGGMGEQYF. The CDR3 DNA reads as TGTGCCAGCTCACCATCAGGGGGCATGGGCGAGCAGTACTTC.

This clone turned up a few times. The chain couples TRBV5-8 to TRBJ2-1; no definite D call. The CDR3 has 15 residues. Trimming took off 2 bases at V and 3 bases at J, with 12 bases between the two ends. Germline V CDR1 and CDR2: SGHTS, YDEGEE. CDR3 in amino acids: CASSFFRGGYNEQFF. CDR3 bases: TGTGCCAGCAGCTTTTTTCGCGGCGGCTACAATGAGCAGTTCTTC.

The V call is TRBV9, the J call TRBJ2-1; D may be TRBD2 (5 bases). The V end was cut by 3 bases, the J end by 7 bases, with 11 bases between. Germline CDR1 reads SGDLS; CDR2 reads YYNGEE. The CDR3 extends over 13 amino acids. Here the CDR3 DNA reads TGTGCCAGCAGCGGCACTAGTGTAAATGAGCAGTTCTTC. This gives the protein CASSGTSVNEQFF.

This clone was counted a few times. This rearrangement joins TRBV29-1 to TRBJ2-3; no clear D gene. The V and J ends lost 3 bases and 0 bases respectively, with 10 bases between them. The CDR3 has 14 amino acids. Germline V gene data show CDR1 as SQVTM and CDR2 as ANQGSEA. The chain's CDR3 is CSVEGSLSTDTQYF. For the CDR3, the DNA is TGCAGCGTTGAGGGTTCACTAAGCACAGATACGCAGTATTTT.

This sequence joins TRBV18 and TRBJ2-5, with D unclear. This CDR3 contains 13 residues. V was shortened by 2 bases and J by 1 base, with 5 bases between the two germline ends. Germline V lookup: CDR1 KGHSH, CDR2 LQKENI. CDR3 in DNA: TGTGCCAGCTCACCAAAAGTCCAAGAGACCCAGTACTTC. This translates into CASSPKVQETQYF.